Following are 3 T cell receptor beta chains from one sample sequenced in a study of T-cell reconstitution after alpha-beta-depleted transplantation in children. Library preparation (for TCRbeta) was performed with unique molecular identifiers. MiXCR, run by TCRdb on the PCR reads, gives a single entry per CDR3 protein. The sample carries roughly 350,000 distinct CDR3 sequences, 15% to 20% recorded once. Sample: PBMCs, mostly from graft donor cells, taken 360 days after TCRalphabeta/CD19-depleted stem cell transplant. Source of these receptors: a male patient aged 2 to 9 who had a stem cell transplant for acute lymphoblastic leukemia, so the T cells may come from the graft donor.

This clonotype was observed a handful of times. The rearrangement links TRBV12-3 or TRBV12-4 to TRBJ2-4; 7 bases are shared with TRBD2. The CDR3 consists of 11 residues. V lost 5 bases, J lost 8 bases, and 0 bases stayed unmatched. CDR3 DNA sequence: TGTGCCAGCAGTCGGGGGGACATTCAGTACTTC. Its translation: CASSRGDIQYF.

This clonotype was seen a few times. This chain joins TRBV11-2 and TRBJ1-6; D gene unclear. Germline loops: CDR1 SGHAT, CDR2 FQNNGV. This CDR3 is 15 amino acids long. V was clipped by 1 base and J by 9 bases, with 13 bases between them. The CDR3 DNA reads TGTGCCAGCAGCTTAGGCATGGGAAAAGGTTCACCCCTCCACTTT. This sequence encodes CASSLGMGKGSPLHF.

This clonotype was counted a single time. The rearrangement uses TRBV5-1 and TRBJ1-1; 7 bases are shared with TRBD1. The J segment lost 6 bases and the V segment lost 4 bases, leaving 12 bases of the junction unmatched. The V gene's germline CDR1 is SGHRS and CDR2 YFSETQ. The CDR3 consists of 15 residues. CDR3 in amino acids: CASSLSTRQGSEAFF. CDR3 coding DNA: TGCGCCAGCAGCCTGTCGACCCGACAGGGCTCTGAAGCTTTCTTT.